The clone carrying this T cell receptor beta chain was counted only a few times. The entry originates in a study of blood T cell repertoires in COVID-19. Original handling: Scientists estimated how many nucleated cells there were by amplifying reference gene primers. Data came from immunoSEQ multiplex PCR; TCRdb stores just in-frame clones and leaves some out. That table is the source of V, J and clone size, and D and trimming were worked out from the DNA. The repertoire has 200,000 to 300,000 clones, roughly 85% of them found once; the top ten carry approximately 9.1%. Those who participated ranged in age from roughly 18 to 89 years and resided in about two dozen US areas. Clinical history reported by participants formed the basis on which cohorts were assigned. CDR1 and CDR2 (germline): SGHRS, YFSETQ. V was cut by 0 bases and J by 7 bases, with 14 bases left in between. The CDR3 loop spans 15 amino acids.

This clonotype was obtained from a woman aged 50 to 65 with acute COVID-19. Sequencing was performed on PBMCs or T cells enriched from blood (not recorded which). The chain recombines TRBV5-1 with TRBJ2-1; D might be TRBD2 (6 bases). The CDR3 spells CASSLVLAVMNEQFF. DNA for the CDR3: TGCGCCAGCAGCTTGGTTTTAGCGGTGATGAATGAGCAGTTCTTC.